Presented here are 28 T cell receptor beta chains from one specimen sequenced in a study of CD8+CD57+ T cells in acquired aplastic anemia. CDR3 and TCR beta VDJ profiling relied on a genomic DNA template. TCRdb re-called the reads with MiXCR, one entry per CDR3 protein. Altogether just over 400,000 distinct CDR3 sequences are present, 60% to 80% being singletons, with the ten largest covering approximately 3.8%. Sequenced sample: sorted CD4+, CD8+, or CD8+CD57+ T cells (not recorded which) from PBMCs. The receptors originated from a human donor in good health, serving as a control.

J is TRBJ1-2 and V is TRBV20-1, with a weak D call TRBD1 (5 bases). V lost 4 bases, J lost 5 bases, and 17 bases lay in between. Germline values: CDR1 DFQATT, CDR2 SNEGSKA (reference sequence). This CDR3 has 14 amino acids. The CDR3: CSAMPRQTLYGYTF. CDR3 coding DNA: TGCAGTGCTATGCCTAGACAGACACTATATGGCTACACCTTC.

The chain has TRBV9 and TRBJ1-6, with D possibly being TRBD1 (6 bases). Germline V gene lookup returns CDR1 SGDLS and CDR2 YYNGEE. The length of the CDR3 is 15 residues. V lost 0 bases and J 17 bases, leaving 21 bases between the germline ends. CDR3 amino acids: CASSVEGGRGAPFHF. The CDR3, as DNA: TGTGCCAGCAGCGTAGAAGGCGGCCGGGGGGCCCCCTTCCACTTT.

V gene TRBV6-5 combines with J gene TRBJ2-5; a possible D gene is TRBD2 (7 bases). Germline CDR1 and CDR2: MNHEY and SVGAGI. The CDR3 loop spans 15 amino acids. Trimming stripped 3 bases from V and 2 bases from J, with 13 bases between. The CDR3 reads CASSYESGTQETQYF. For the CDR3, the DNA is TGTGCCAGCAGTTATGAGAGCGGGACACAAGAGACCCAGTACTTC.

The chain uses TRBV12-3 or TRBV12-4 and TRBJ2-7; TRBD2 matches 15 bases. The CDR3 sequence is 15 residues long. Losses at the gene ends were 6 bases for V and 4 bases for J; bases not matched to a gene: 4. CDR3 in amino acids: CASSQGLAGGYEQYF. The CDR3 nucleotides are TGTGCCAGCAGCCAGGGACTAGCGGGGGGATACGAGCAGTACTTC.

The chain uses TRBV29-1 and TRBJ2-5; TRBD1 or TRBD2 may be the D gene (5 bases each). CDR1 SQVTM and CDR2 ANQGSEA come from the germline V gene. This CDR3 is built from 13 residues. Trimming left V 6 bases short and J 14 bases short, with 25 bases between. The CDR3 here is CSVAPGDWGTPYF. The CDR3 coding sequence is TGCAGCGTGGCCCCAGGTGACTGGGGGACCCCCTACTTC. The variable domain in full, with the rest retrieved from reference TRBV29-1 and TRBJ2-5, is SAVISQKPSRDICQRGTSLTIQCQVDSQVTMMFWYRQQPGQSLTLIATANQGSEATYESGFVIDKFPISRPNLTFSTLTVSNMSPEDSSIYLCSVAPGDWGTPYFGPGTRLLVL.

This clonotype was picked up one time. At one end the junction does not follow the germline gene, possibly because of a read error. The chain employs TRBV2 and TRBJ1-2; maybe TRBD1 (6 bases). CDR1 and CDR2 from the germline V gene are SNHLY and FYNNEI. The CDR3 has 15 amino acids. DNA for the CDR3: TGTGCCAGCGGTGTTGGAAAGGGGGACATCTATGCCTTCGGTTTC. As protein: CASGVGKGDIYAFGF. Combining the CDR3 with reference TRBV2 and TRBJ1-2 gives the whole variable domain EPEVTQTPSHQVTQMGQEVILRCVPISNHLYFYWYRQILGQKVEFLVSFYNNEISEKSEIFDDQFSVERPDGSNFTLKIRSTKLEDSAMYFCASGVGKGDIYAFGFGSGTRLTVV.

This chain joins TRBV5-1 and TRBJ1-1; D is undetermined. The V end was cut by 2 bases, the J end by 9 bases, with 14 bases between. Germline V gene data show CDR1 as SGHRS and CDR2 as YFSETQ. The CDR3 covers 13 residues. In DNA, the CDR3 is TGCGCCAGCAGCTTCAAGGTGGGCACACAAGCTTTCTTT. This encodes CASSFKVGTQAFF.

This clonotype was picked up one time. This sequence joins TRBV25-1 and TRBJ2-1; 8 bases are a match to TRBD2. There are 15 residues in the CDR3. V lost 8 bases and J lost 0; bases outside the gene matches: 6. Per germline, CDR1 MGHDK and CDR2 SYGVNS. This chain's CDR3 is CASQGLVNSYNEQFF. The CDR3 DNA follows: TGTGCCAGCCAGGGACTAGTGAACTCCTACAATGAGCAGTTCTTC.

This rearrangement joins TRBV3-1 to TRBJ1-1, with unresolved D. Trimming removed 8 bases at V and 1 base at J, with 14 bases between. The CDR3 length is 14 residues. The germline V gene has CDR1 LGHDT and CDR2 YNNKEL (reference sequence). CDR3 in amino acids: CASLPQPGNTEAFF. The CDR3 DNA reads as TGTGCCAGCTTACCACAGCCGGGGAACACTGAAGCTTTCTTT.

Turning to this clonotype: Relative to the germline gene, one junction end is altered; a read error may explain this. The genes are TRBV10-3 and TRBJ2-3; D is possibly TRBD1 or TRBD2 (7 bases each). Germline values: CDR1 ENHRY, CDR2 SYGVKD. This CDR3 is built from 15 residues. The CDR3 nucleotides read TGTGCCAGCAGTGATCCGGCAGGGGGGGCAGAAAAGCAGTATTTT. This encodes CASSDPAGGAEKQYF.

CDR3 residues: CASSATGLGYGYTYF. CDR3 bases: TGTGCCAGCAGCGCGACAGGGCTGGGGTACGGCTACACGTACTTC. This chain joins TRBV9 and TRBJ2-7, with 7 bases that match TRBD1. Germline V gives CDR1 SGDLS, CDR2 YYNGEE. This CDR3 contains 15 residues. V was pared by 3 bases and J by 12 bases, with 18 bases of the junction left unmatched.

This clonotype was counted ten times or more. The gene calls are TRBV20-1 and TRBJ2-7; 8 nucleotides align to TRBD2. The V gene end was trimmed by 0 bases and the J gene end by 2 bases; junction bases not matched to a gene: 6. This CDR3 comprises 15 residues. CDR1 is DFQATT, CDR2 SNEGSKA, per germline (reference sequence). CDR3 in DNA: TGCAGTGCTAGAGACCGTAGCGGGGATCCCTACGAGCAGTACTTC. It yields the protein CSARDRSGDPYEQYF.

Note on this clonotype: A read error may explain this, as a much larger clone is one base away. The conserved closing phenylalanine or tryptophan is absent in this CDR3, likely reflecting a read error. The CDR3 sequence: CASSGTGGSGELFS. In DNA, the CDR3 is TGTGCCAGCAGTGGGACAGGGGGCAGCGGGGAGCTGTTTTCT. The chain combines TRBV3-1 with TRBJ2-2; 12 bases agree with TRBD1. The CDR3 covers 14 residues. Germline CDR1 is LGHDT and CDR2 is YNNKEL (reference sequence). The V and J ends lost 6 bases and 7 bases, in that order; junction bases with no gene match: 3.

The chain has TRBV19 and TRBJ1-2; D call uncertain. The germline V and J ends were trimmed by 11 bases and 7 bases, with 20 bases remaining between them. The CDR3 runs to 13 residues. CDR1 and CDR2 from the germline V gene are LNHDA and SQIVND (reference sequence). CDR3 residues: CAHNGSAAGGYTF. Written as DNA, the CDR3 is TGTGCCCATAATGGCTCGGCTGCGGGTGGCTACACCTTC.

Remarks on this clonotype: Because it lacks the conserved phenylalanine or tryptophan at the end, this CDR3 is likely a read error. The DNA is left out, because the CDR3 cannot be placed on it with certainty; the CDR3 is given as TCRdb lists it. The chain combines TRBV7-9 with TRBJ2-7; TRBD1 was called by the table and not checked on the DNA. The CDR3 numbers 13 amino acids, ends counted. Germline CDR1 is SEHNR and CDR2 is FQNEAQ (reference sequence). CDR3 protein: CASSAGIGPAYEQ.

The chain carries TRBV7-6 and TRBJ2-3; 8 bases are shared with TRBD1. CDR3 size: 15 residues. V trimming: 5 bases; J trimming: 1 base; junction bases outside the gene matches: 5. The V gene's germline CDR1 is SGHVS and CDR2 FNYEAQ. The CDR3 coding sequence is TGTGCCAGCAGCGAAGACAGGGGTGGCACAGATACGCAGTATTTT. Translating gives CASSEDRGGTDTQYF.

The CDR3 coding sequence is TGTGCCAGCAGCCCCCCGGGCTCCGGAAACACCATATATTACTTC. As protein: CASSPPGSGNTIYYF. V gene TRBV7-2 combines with J gene TRBJ2-5; no firm D call. The CDR3 is 15 amino acids. Trimming shortened V by 5 bases and J by 14 bases, and 27 bases separated the two germline ends. The germline CDR1 and CDR2 sequences are SGHTA and FQGNSA.

This clonotype was counted ten times or more. The gene calls are TRBV20-1 and TRBJ1-1, with D unclear. The CDR3 sequence is 12 residues long. Germline V gene lookup returns CDR1 DFQATT and CDR2 SNEGSKA (reference sequence). V shed 3 bases and J shed 4 bases, with 9 bases lying between them. DNA of the CDR3: TGCAGTGCTAGCGGGTTGACCACTGAAGCTTTCTTT. Translating it yields CSASGLTTEAFF.

CDR3 DNA sequence: TGTGCCAGCAGCTTAGGAGGGACTCGAGGCGGAAACACCATATATTTT. This gives the protein CASSLGGTRGGNTIYF. The genes are TRBV7-2 and TRBJ1-3; TRBD1 is a possible D gene (5 bases). This CDR3 contains 16 residues. Germline V gene lookup returns CDR1 SGHTA and CDR2 FQGNSA. V lost 1 base, J lost 4 bases, and 14 bases lay in between.

This clonotype has a count of ten or more. The V call is TRBV19, the J call TRBJ1-1; 7 positions agree with TRBD1. V shed 4 bases and J 4 bases; nucleotides not matched to a gene: 9. There are 15 residues in the CDR3. Germline V lookup: CDR1 LNHDA, CDR2 SQIVND (reference sequence). The CDR3 loop reads CASSTYRGISTEAFF. The CDR3 DNA sequence: TGTGCCAGTAGTACCTACAGGGGAATAAGCACTGAAGCTTTCTTT.

The gene calls are TRBV5-6 and TRBJ1-3, with D uncertain. Deletions cut 5 bases from V and 4 bases from J, with 13 bases between. This CDR3 is built from 14 residues. Germline CDR1 is SGHDT and CDR2 is YYEEEE. DNA for the CDR3: TGTGCCAGCAGACGGCGCTCCTCAGGAAACACCATATATTTT. It yields the protein CASRRRSSGNTIYF.

To note about this clonotype: Compared with germline, one end of the junction differs, possibly owing to a read error. The chain joins TRBV7-9 to TRBJ1-5; D call uncertain. The CDR3 is 14 amino acids. Germline V gene sequence: CDR1 SEHNR, CDR2 FQNEAQ (reference sequence). The CDR3 coding sequence is TGTGCCAGCAGCTTGCACAACTATGGCTACACCTACCGTTTT. It translates to CASSLHNYGYTYRF. The full variable domain, with the rest looked up from reference TRBV7-9 and TRBJ1-5, is DTGVSQNPRHKITKRGQNVTFRCDPISEHNRLYWYRQTLGQGPEFLTYFQNEAQLEKSRLLSDRFSAERPKGSFSTLEIQRTEQGDSAMYLCASSLHNYGYTYRFGDGTRLSIL.

The genes are TRBV2 and TRBJ1-5; the match to TRBD1 covers 9 bases. CDR3 length: 16 amino acids. CDR1 and CDR2 (germline): SNHLY, FYNNEI. Trimming removed 6 bases from V and 5 bases from J; junction bases left unmatched: 11. CDR3 protein: CASSELSGQGYQPQHF. Written as DNA, the CDR3 is TGTGCCAGCAGCGAACTCTCGGGACAGGGCTATCAGCCCCAGCATTTT.

The chain employs TRBV2 and TRBJ1-2, with D unclear. The germline V gene has CDR1 SNHLY and CDR2 FYNNEI. Trimming removed 6 bases from V and 7 bases from J, with 15 bases in between. The length of the CDR3 is 13 residues. The CDR3 DNA sequence: TGTGCCAGCAGCTCGCGGGAGGCTCCTGGCTACACCTTC. Its translation is CASSSREAPGYTF.

The chain employs TRBV19 and TRBJ2-3, with a possible D match to TRBD1 (6 bases). Germline V CDR1 and CDR2: LNHDA, SQIVND (reference sequence). With 5 bases removed from V and 5 bases from J, the gap between germline ends came to 23 bases. The CDR3 extends over 17 amino acids. The CDR3 loop reads CASSLTDSIITRDTQYF. CDR3 in DNA: TGTGCCAGTAGTTTAACGGACAGTATTATCACAAGAGATACGCAGTATTTT.

For this clonotype: The CDR3 ends on some other residue instead of the conserved phenylalanine or tryptophan, so this is likely a read error. V usage is TRBV10-3 and J usage is TRBJ2-7; D is possibly TRBD1 or TRBD2 (5 bases each). V dropped 6 bases and J dropped 5 bases, with 23 bases sitting between them. The CDR3 consists of 16 residues. Per germline, CDR1 ENHRY and CDR2 SYGVKD. CDR3 loop: CAIRDRGVGSGDEQYC. DNA of the CDR3: TGTGCCATCAGGGATCGAGGGGTAGGTTCCGGCGACGAGCAGTACTGC.

In its sample, this clonotype was seen many times. This chain uses TRBV29-1 with TRBJ1-2; D is undetermined. V was cut by 3 bases and J by 5 bases, with 19 bases left in between. Germline CDR1 SQVTM, CDR2 ANQGSEA. The CDR3 sequence is 15 residues long. The CDR3 is CSVDFGVALYYGYTF. Here the CDR3 DNA reads TGCAGCGTTGATTTCGGGGTTGCTTTATATTATGGCTACACCTTC.

Ten or more counts support this clonotype. The chain uses TRBV30 and TRBJ1-6; D not resolved. CDR1 and CDR2 from the germline V gene are GTSNPN and SVGIG (reference sequence). The CDR3 covers 14 residues. V was trimmed by 0 bases and J by 6 bases, leaving 9 bases between them. In DNA, the CDR3 is TGTGCCTGGAGTGTACTTGGTGGTAATTCACCCCTCCACTTT. Residues: CAWSVLGGNSPLHF.